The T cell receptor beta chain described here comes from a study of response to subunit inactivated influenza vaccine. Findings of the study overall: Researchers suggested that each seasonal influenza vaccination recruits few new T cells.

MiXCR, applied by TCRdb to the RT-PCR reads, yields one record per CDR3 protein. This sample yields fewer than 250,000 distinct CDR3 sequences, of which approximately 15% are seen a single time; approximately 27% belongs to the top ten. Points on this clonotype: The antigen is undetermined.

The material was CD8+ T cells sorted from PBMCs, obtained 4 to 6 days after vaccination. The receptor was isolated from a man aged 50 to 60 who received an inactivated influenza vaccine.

The CDR3 spells CASSYSTFTYEQYF. DNA for the CDR3: TGTGCCAGCAGTTACTCGACATTTACCTACGAGCAGTACTTC. The chain is built from TRBV6-2 or TRBV6-3 and TRBJ2-7, with no clear D. Germline assignment: CDR1 MNHEY and CDR2 SVGEGT. Trimming removed 0 bases at V and 2 bases at J, with 8 bases between. The CDR3 totals 14 residues.